This TCR beta chain was captured in a study of regulatory dendritic cells for organ transplantation (dated by TCRdb to 2015 to 2018). In the study overall: The TCRbeta repertoires of sorted naive and memory CD4+ and CD8+ T cells were sequenced before and after allostimulation with regulatory or mature dendritic cells.

Points the paper makes about the study in general: Repertoires were highly diverse in naive CD4+ and CD8+ T cells, less diverse in memory cells, and most oligoclonal in memory CD8+ cells. Sequencing was done in only a couple of subjects, and the authors reported considerable heterogeneity between individuals in the alloreactive memory CD8+ T cell pool. Among the resting subsets, the most alloreactive TCR clonotypes were found in memory CD8+ T cells. In both subjects, allostimulation led to expansion of memory CD8+ clones, though the expansion induced by regulatory dendritic cells appeared to be more limited than that induced by mature dendritic cells.

For this clone: Its antigen target is currently unknown. The sample holds no much larger clone one base away, and base qualities are not on file.

TCRbeta CDR3 regions were amplified by multiplexed two-step PCR using Vbeta-specific forward primers and Jbeta-specific reverse primers. TCRbeta libraries were sequenced on an Illumina instrument through the immunoSEQ service. The authors' analysis ran thus. V, D and J genes were assigned using IMGT annotation, and counts were corrected for multiplex PCR bias using synthetic CDR3 analogues. Repertoire clonality was computed in the immunoSEQ Analyzer as one minus normalized Shannon entropy. Clonal expansion was defined using Fisher's exact test with Benjamini-Hochberg false discovery rate control and a two-tailed threshold of P<0.01. TCRdb took this table from immuneACCESS and kept in-frame rearrangements with V and J called. Such tables lack part of the clones; where checked against another copy, unresolved V genes explain under half of the gap, and the rest is unexplained. For V, J and clone size, that table is used; D and trimming come from the DNA. The sample table shows about 38,000 clones, and around nine tenths are seen once. The leading ten clones occupy 0.095% to 0.14% of the sample.

Based on the germline V gene, the CDR1 and CDR2 sequences are SGHDT and YYEEEE. V loses 4 bases, J loses 7 bases, and the germline ends lie 8 bases apart. Taken from cysteine to phenylalanine, the CDR3 has 11 residues. Here the CDR3 DNA is all that survives: 33 bases in frame from base 1. FACS was used to sort naive T cells as CD45RA+ cells and memory T cells as CD45RO+ CD4+ or CD8+ cells. T cells for TCR sequencing came from a couple of healthy control subjects. Unstimulated sorted T cell subsets were used as baseline controls for the mixed lymphocyte reactions. Genomic DNA was extracted with the Qiagen DNeasy Blood & Tissue Kit.

This TCR derives from a human donor in good health. This chain joins TRBV5-6 to TRBJ2-5; perhaps TRBD2 is the D gene, with 5 bases matching. Sequenced sample: naive CD8+ T cells from blood. The cell subset or site tag for this specimen amounts to: CD45RA+ naive T cells. The nucleotide sequence is given as TGTGCCAGCAGCGTGGGGAGGACCCAGTACTTC. The encoded protein is CASSVGRTQYF.